This T cell receptor (beta chain) was retrieved from a study of T cell responses to AZD1222 COVID-19 vaccine. Remarks on this clone: Its specificity is unknown.

Study-wide points: The donor group comprised mostly white British people and more females; the analysis possibly underestimated clonal diversity. Vaccine-associated CD4 TCRs spanned spike, dominant at 160-218 and 743-854.

Assay: immunoSEQ multiplex PCR; the TCRdb copy retains only in-frame clones and omits some. Of 90,000 to 130,000 clones detected, roughly nine tenths appear once; the ten largest clones hold 3.2%. The sequence was collected from an adult in good health. The sample in question was peripheral blood, obtained on day 0 of AZD1222 vaccination.

The CDR3 reads CASRTGVGGYTF. The CDR3 DNA reads as TGTGCCAGCAGAACAGGGGTCGGGGGCTACACCTTC. The chain employs TRBV28 and TRBJ1-2; 7 bases map to TRBD1. Germline CDR1 and CDR2: MDHEN and SYDVKM. V trimming: 6 bases; J trimming: 8 bases; junction bases outside the gene matches: 6. The CDR3 is 12 residues long.